A single sample is the source of the 15 T cell receptor beta chains below, sequenced in a study of CXCR3-negative and CXCR3-positive naive CD8 T cells (dated by TCRdb to between 2017 and 2020). TCRdb shows the sequencer as NextSeq 550. The Human TCR Profiling Kit (MiLaboratory) was used to make UMI-labeled 5' RACE TRB cDNA libraries. TCRdb reprocessed the reads, and each CDR3 protein sequence is entered once, without DNA. The sample's own table lists more than 80,000 distinct CDR3 sequences. Jointly, the top ten make up roughly 0.8% of the sample. Summary of the overall study and its limitations: Compared with CXCR3-negative naive cells, CXCR3-positive naive cells had TRB CDR3s with higher hydrophobicity (lower Kidera factor 4), lower energy, and higher strength and volume indices.

These receptors lack a known antigen. Sequencing was carried out using naive CXCR3+ CD8+ T cells from blood. The sample's cell subset or site label is to be understood as: CD45RO-CCR7+CD27+CD95- naive CD8+ T cells expressing CXCR3 (TNR3+). All receptors derive from a human donor in good health. Some clones in this sample may be carry-over from other donors' samples.

The chain links TRBV9 to TRBJ2-2; absent DNA, TCRdb's TRBD2 call cannot be checked. CDR1 is SGDLS and CDR2 is YYNGEE in the germline V gene. The CDR3 runs 15 residues. Here the CDR3 reads CASSASGRSTGELFF.

The chain links TRBV7-6 to TRBJ2-1; the D call of TRBD2 rests on TCRdb alone, since no DNA is present to check it. Germline CDR1 SGHVS, CDR2 FNYEAQ. This CDR3 comprises 19 residues. CDR3 protein: CASSLYWRGPLMVYNEQFF.

The J gene is TRBJ2-3, the V gene TRBV6-1; TCRdb calls TRBD1, which cannot be checked without DNA. The CDR3 is 15 residues long. Germline loops: CDR1 MNHNS, CDR2 SASEGT. Here the CDR3 reads CASSPPGQGLGTQYF.

The chain uses TRBV6-2 or TRBV6-3 and TRBJ2-7. The CDR3 has 15 residues. Germline assignment: CDR1 MNHEY and CDR2 SVGEGT. This CDR3 is CASSYSSSNTYEQYF.

The chain has TRBV14 and TRBJ2-4; TCRdb indicates TRBD1, and absent DNA this call remains unverified. CDR3 length equals 15 residues. CDR1 SGHDN and CDR2 FVKESK come from the germline V gene. The chain's CDR3 is CASSQGRQGEYIQYF.

The chain couples TRBV7-9 to TRBJ2-1; without DNA, the TCRdb call of TRBD1 cannot be checked. This CDR3 has 15 residues. Germline CDR1 SEHNR, CDR2 FQNEAQ (reference sequence). The CDR3 here is CASSLDEGRNNEQFF.

The chain is built from TRBV28 and TRBJ2-7; TCRdb indicates TRBD2, and absent DNA this call remains unverified. The germline V gene has CDR1 MDHEN and CDR2 SYDVKM. The CDR3 runs 13 residues. CDR3 sequence: CASSSRDEGRRYF. Full variable domain (remainder filled in from reference TRBV28 and TRBJ2-7): DVKVTQSSRYLVKRTGEKVFLECVQDMDHENMFWYRQDPGLGLRLIYFSYDVKMKEKGDIPEGYSVSREKKERFSLILESASTNQTSMYLCASSSRDEGRRYFGPGTRLTVT.

The chain couples TRBV5-1 to TRBJ2-1; TCRdb's D call, TRBD1, is unchecked because there is no DNA. Germline CDR1 is SGHRS and CDR2 is YFSETQ. The CDR3 totals 16 residues. CDR3 region: CASSLAARGAYNEQFF.

This chain links TRBV28 with TRBJ2-5; there is no DNA to check the TCRdb D call of TRBD2. CDR3 length: 14 residues. CDR1 MDHEN and CDR2 SYDVKM come from the germline V gene. CDR3 amino acids: CASSSLLAVETQYF.

The CDR3 here is CASSLGGGANEQFF. This chain connects TRBV7-6 to TRBJ2-1; the D call of TRBD2 rests on TCRdb alone, since no DNA is present to check it. The CDR3 has 14 residues. CDR1 and CDR2 (germline): SGHVS, FNYEAQ.

The rearrangement uses TRBV6-5 and TRBJ2-1. This CDR3 has 15 amino acids. Germline V CDR1 and CDR2: MNHEY, SVGAGI. This CDR3 is CASSYFQGSYNEQFF.

The chain is built from TRBV20-1 and TRBJ2-7; with no DNA, the TCRdb D assignment of TRBD2 cannot be verified. Germline V CDR1 and CDR2: DFQATT, SNEGSKA (reference sequence). The CDR3 extends over 14 amino acids. The CDR3 region is CSARYSGGAGEQYF.

The rearrangement joins TRBV28 to TRBJ2-1; the TCRdb D gene call, TRBD1, has no DNA to confirm it. The CDR3 totals 15 residues. Germline loops: CDR1 MDHEN, CDR2 SYDVKM. The CDR3 spells CASSLGDPWSSYQFF.

The chain uses TRBV7-8 and TRBJ2-5. The CDR3 runs to 11 residues. Per germline, CDR1 SGHVS and CDR2 FQNEAQ. CDR3: CASSLSKPQYF. Drawing the rest from reference TRBV7-8 and TRBJ2-5, the complete variable domain is GAGVSQSPRYKVAKRGQDVALRCDPISGHVSLFWYQQALGQGPEFLTYFQNEAQLDKSGLPSDRFFAERPEGSVSTLKIQRTQQEDSAVYLCASSLSKPQYFGPGTRLLVL.

The V and J genes are TRBV12-3 or TRBV12-4 and TRBJ1-1; TCRdb indicates TRBD1, and absent DNA this call remains unverified. There are 14 residues in the CDR3. This chain's CDR3 is CASSFPYRDTEAFF.